This T cell receptor (beta chain) stems from a study of blood T cell repertoires in COVID-19. The wider study: The study drew acute and convalescent COVID-19 samples from the United States, Italy and Spain. Sources were T cells, B-cell-depleted T cells, or PBMCs; the material itself was cDNA or gDNA.

As originally analysed: Amplified reference gene primers provided the basis for estimating nucleated cell counts. TCRdb's table, derived via immunoSEQ multiplex PCR, lists solely in-frame clones and lacks some. V and J calls plus clone size are reproduced from that table; the DNA served to infer D and trimming. The table shows around 72,000 clones, with over 80% occurring only once. The CDR3 runs to 14 residues. V shed 4 bases and J 1 base; nucleotides not matched to a gene: 0. CDR1 is SGHTA and CDR2 is FQGNSA in the germline V gene. The chain recombines TRBV7-2 with TRBJ2-3, with TRBD2 identical over 9 bases. The sample comprised peripheral blood. This TCR came from a woman of 80 years or more with acute or convalescent COVID-19. The DNA for the CDR3 is TGTGCCAGCAGCTGGACTAGCGGCACAGATACGCAGTATTTT. Translated: CASSWTSGTDTQYF.